The 24 T cell receptor beta chains below were found in one sample sequenced in a study of shared clonotypes between healthy human individuals. This table comes from immunoSEQ multiplex PCR, and its TCRdb copy is limited to in-frame clones, with some not included. The table has some 300,000 clones, roughly 70% seen once. The sample taken for sequencing was memory CD4+ T cells sorted from blood. Subset reported: CD45RA-negative fraction. Receptor source: a young man in good health.

A few counts support this clone. V usage is TRBV14 and J usage is TRBJ1-1; D is ambiguous. The CDR3 is made up of 13 amino acids. Trimming took off 3 bases at V and 8 bases at J, with 13 bases between the two ends. Per the germline V gene, CDR1 is SGHDN and CDR2 is FVKESK. CDR3 protein: CASSHSSYQEAFF. The CDR3 region has the DNA TGTGCCAGCAGCCACAGTTCGTACCAAGAAGCTTTCTTT.

The V call is TRBV4-3, the J call TRBJ1-5, with D unclear. Between the trimmed V and J ends, which lost 1 base and 1 base, there was a span of 8 bases. The germline V gene has CDR1 LGHNA and CDR2 YSLEER. The length of the CDR3 is 15 residues. CDR3 protein: CASSQVAGSNQPQHF. The CDR3 coding sequence is TGCGCCAGCAGCCAAGTGGCAGGCAGCAATCAGCCCCAGCATTTT.

The rearrangement joins TRBV5-5 to TRBJ2-1; no reliable D call. The germline V and J ends were trimmed by 4 bases and 5 bases, with 4 bases remaining between them. The CDR3 covers 11 residues. CDR1 and CDR2 from the germline V gene are SGHKS and YYEKEE (reference sequence). The CDR3: CASSPDNEQFF. The CDR3 DNA reads as TGTGCCAGCAGCCCTGACAATGAGCAGTTCTTC.

The rearrangement joins TRBV15 to TRBJ2-1; weak D call: TRBD2 (5 bases). Deletions cut 1 base from V and 8 bases from J, with 9 bases between. Germline assignment: CDR1 LNHNV and CDR2 YYDKDF (reference sequence). CDR3 length: 13 amino acids. CDR3 amino acids: CATSRGGWDEQFF. DNA for the CDR3: TGTGCCACCAGCAGAGGCGGGTGGGATGAGCAGTTCTTC.

This clone was recorded only once. This rearrangement joins TRBV6-1 to TRBJ2-7, with D perhaps TRBD1 or TRBD2 (5 bases each). The CDR3 contains 12 residues. Germline V lookup: CDR1 MNHNS, CDR2 SASEGT. The ends were cut back, 10 bases at V and 3 bases at J, with 13 bases in the middle. CDR3 bases: TGTGCCACCACCCCGGGGCACTACGAGCAGTACTTC. Its protein product is CATTPGHYEQYF.

The chain has TRBV6-1 and TRBJ2-1, with D perhaps being TRBD1 or TRBD2 (5 bases each). The CDR3 totals 15 residues. V dropped 1 base and J dropped 6 bases, with 13 bases sitting between them. The germline V gene encodes CDR1 MNHNS and CDR2 SASEGT. CDR3 nucleotides: TGTGCCAGCAGTGAAGTTACGAGGGGTCCCAATGAGCAGTTCTTC. Translation gives CASSEVTRGPNEQFF.

The V call is TRBV6-1, the J call TRBJ2-1; 9 bases match TRBD2. The V gene's germline CDR1 is MNHNS and CDR2 SASEGT. The CDR3 has 16 residues. V lost 3 bases to trimming and J lost 2 bases; unmatched junction nucleotides: 5. The CDR3 is CASSEGAGGPYNEQFF. In nucleotides, the CDR3 is TGTGCCAGCAGTGAGGGTGCGGGAGGGCCCTACAATGAGCAGTTCTTC.

The chain couples TRBV13 to TRBJ2-5; 10 positions agree with TRBD1. The V and J ends lost 5 bases and 7 bases, in that order; junction bases with no gene match: 7. This CDR3 contains 14 residues. Germline V lookup: CDR1 PRHDT, CDR2 FYEKMQ (reference sequence). The CDR3 DNA reads as TGTGCCAGCAGCAGGGGACAGGGGAGTTGGACCCAGTACTTC. This encodes CASSRGQGSWTQYF.

This chain links TRBV6-1 with TRBJ2-7; weak D call: TRBD1 (6 bases). Trimming left V 7 bases short and J 2 bases short, with 12 bases between. The CDR3 covers 13 residues. CDR1 MNHNS and CDR2 SASEGT come from the germline V gene. CDR3 residues: CASKVWTAYEQYF. The CDR3 coding sequence is TGTGCCAGCAAAGTCTGGACAGCCTACGAGCAGTACTTC.

The CDR3 region has the DNA TGTGCCAGCGGTGGCCTGGGACAGGGGAGGGACGAGCAGTACTTC. Its protein product is CASGGLGQGRDEQYF. This chain connects TRBV28 to TRBJ2-7; 10 nucleotides line up with TRBD1. V gave up 8 bases and J gave up 5 bases; unmatched junction bases: 12. The CDR3 loop spans 15 amino acids. CDR1 MDHEN and CDR2 SYDVKM come from the germline V gene.

This rearrangement joins TRBV11-2 to TRBJ1-3; perhaps TRBD1 as D (5 bases). Looked up from germline, CDR1 is SGHAT and CDR2 is FQNNGV. V was pared by 3 bases and J by 1 base, with 13 bases between. The CDR3 covers 16 residues. CDR3 sequence reads: CASSFGAAGSGNTIYF. CDR3 DNA sequence: TGTGCCAGCAGCTTTGGGGCCGCCGGGTCTGGAAACACCATATATTTT.

As regards this clone: Other nucleotide sequences in the sample specify the same CDR3. The chain is built from TRBV5-1 and TRBJ2-3; the D gene is possibly TRBD1 (6 bases). The germline V gene encodes CDR1 SGHRS and CDR2 YFSETQ. V lost 1 base and J 8 bases, leaving 17 bases between the germline ends. The CDR3 totals 15 residues. This chain's CDR3 is CASSLTDWTVFTQYF. CDR3 nucleotide sequence: TGCGCCAGCAGCTTGACGGACTGGACAGTTTTTACGCAGTATTTT.

V and J are TRBV10-3 and TRBJ1-1, with TRBD1 matching 9 bases. V was clipped by 4 bases and J by 4 bases; unmatched bases: 4. CDR1 is ENHRY and CDR2 is SYGVKD in the germline V gene. The CDR3 loop spans 14 amino acids. The DNA for the CDR3 is TGTGCCATCAGTGCGGACAGGGGTTTCACTGAAGCTTTCTTT. Residues: CAISADRGFTEAFF.

The rearrangement links TRBV7-9 to TRBJ2-5, with D perhaps given as TRBD1 or TRBD2 (6 bases each). The germline V gene has CDR1 SEHNR and CDR2 FQNEAQ (reference sequence). The CDR3 extends over 15 amino acids. The V end lost 1 base, the J end lost 2 bases, and 11 bases lay between the germline ends. CDR3 protein: CASSLGGAPQETQYF. The CDR3 DNA reads as TGTGCCAGCAGCTTAGGGGGGGCCCCTCAAGAGACCCAGTACTTC.

This CDR3 reads CSVDIWETQYF. The DNA of the CDR3 is TGCAGCGTTGATATCTGGGAGACCCAGTACTTC. V is TRBV29-1 and J is TRBJ2-5, with D hard to call. Germline V gene data show CDR1 as SQVTM and CDR2 as ANQGSEA. CDR3 length: 11 residues. Trimming took 3 bases from V and 5 from J, leaving 7 bases between them.

This clone was recorded once. The rearrangement links TRBV4-1 to TRBJ1-2, with D hard to call. CDR3 length: 12 residues. V dropped 1 base and J dropped 7 bases, with 7 bases sitting between them. Germline V gene lookup returns CDR1 MGHRA and CDR2 YSYEKL. CDR3 amino acids: CASSQASFGYTF. The CDR3 nucleotides are TGCGCCAGCAGCCAAGCCAGTTTTGGCTACACCTTC.

This chain connects TRBV7-2 to TRBJ2-4; TRBD2 agrees at 7 bases. The CDR3 covers 13 residues. The germline gives CDR1 SGHTA, CDR2 FQGNSA. Trimming took 4 bases from V and 6 from J; bases not matched to a gene: 3. CDR3 DNA: TGTGCCAGCAGCTCAAGCGGGACAAACATTCAGTACTTC. It translates to CASSSSGTNIQYF.

This chain connects TRBV6-6 to TRBJ1-2; 7 nucleotides agree with TRBD1. The CDR3 runs to 13 residues. The germline gives CDR1 MNHNY, CDR2 SVGAGI (reference sequence). J lost 6 bases, V lost 6 bases, and 7 bases had no gene match. The CDR3 bases are TGTGCCAGCAGGCTCGACAGGGTGGATGGCTACACCTTC. It codes for CASRLDRVDGYTF.

Turning to this clone: With a much larger clone just one base away, this may be a read error. The gene calls are TRBV5-1 and TRBJ2-7; D possibly corresponds to TRBD1 (5 bases). The CDR3 contains 15 residues. Germline CDR1 and CDR2: SGHRS and YFSETQ. The CDR3 coding sequence is TGCGCCAGCAGCTTTTCGACAGTGAGCTCCTACGGGCAGTACTTC. Encoded protein: CASSFSTVSSYGQYF.

The chain couples TRBV19 to TRBJ2-3, with no clear D. Trimming cost V 5 bases and J 1 base, with 13 bases left between them. Germline lookup yields CDR1 LNHDA and CDR2 SQIVND (reference sequence). The CDR3 is 15 residues long. The CDR3 sequence: CASSYGRPRTDTQYF. CDR3 bases: TGTGCCAGTAGTTACGGCAGACCACGCACAGATACGCAGTATTTT.

The rearrangement uses TRBV7-3 and TRBJ2-1; 10 nucleotides align to TRBD2. Trimming removed 5 bases from V and 6 bases from J; junction bases left unmatched: 19. The germline gives CDR1 SGHTA, CDR2 FQGTGA. This CDR3 contains 19 residues. CDR3 nucleotide sequence: TGTGCCAGCAGCACAACTAGCGGGATTAATTCCAGAAACCTCAATGAGCAGTTCTTC. This encodes CASSTTSGINSRNLNEQFF.

V gene TRBV11-2 combines with J gene TRBJ2-7; 11 nucleotides match TRBD1. In germline, CDR1 is SGHAT, CDR2 FQNNGV. The CDR3 loop spans 15 amino acids. V lost 1 base, J lost 4 bases, and 3 bases stayed unmatched. The CDR3 spells CASSLAGTGGYEQYF. The CDR3, as DNA: TGTGCCAGCAGCTTAGCAGGGACAGGGGGTTACGAGCAGTACTTC.

This clone was recorded a few times. V gene TRBV7-6 combines with J gene TRBJ2-2; TRBD2 might be the D (5 bases). The V and J ends lost 3 bases and 7 bases respectively, with 12 bases between them. Germline V gene lookup returns CDR1 SGHVS and CDR2 FNYEAQ. CDR3 length: 14 residues. The CDR3, as DNA: TGTGCCAGCAGCTTGTTGAGGGAGAACGGGGAGCTGTTTTTT. Translating gives CASSLLRENGELFF.

This clone was seen only once. The rearrangement links TRBV7-9 to TRBJ1-1; 8 bases agree with TRBD1. Germline values: CDR1 SEHNR, CDR2 FQNEAQ (reference sequence). V lost 5 bases to trimming and J lost 4 bases; unmatched junction nucleotides: 6. The CDR3 has 14 residues. CDR3 coding DNA: TGTGCCAGCAGCCCGGACAGGGTTAGCACTGAAGCTTTCTTT. It specifies CASSPDRVSTEAFF.